The 30 T cell receptor beta chains presented below share a single source sample, sequenced in a study of OX40 agonist ivuxolimab in advanced cancers. Assay used: immunoSEQ multiplex PCR; TCRdb lists only in-frame clones, some missing. This table holds some 18,000 clones, around 88% found once. The specimen comprised CD4+ or CD8+ T cells sorted from blood, sampled in a trial of the OX40 agonist ivuxolimab. The receptor set was obtained from an adult with an advanced solid tumor such as melanoma, head and neck, liver or kidney cancer.

The J gene is TRBJ2-1, the V gene TRBV11-2; a possible D gene is TRBD2 (5 bases). V was shortened by 1 base and J by 2 bases, with 9 bases between the two germline ends. Per germline, CDR1 SGHAT and CDR2 FQNNGV. There are 15 residues in the CDR3. CDR3 coding DNA: TGTGCCAGCAGCTTAGGTCGGGGTGCCTACAATGAGCAGTTCTTC. Protein product: CASSLGRGAYNEQFF.

In its sample, this clone was seen once. V is TRBV10-1 and J is TRBJ1-1; 7 nucleotides match TRBD1. Germline CDR1 is WNHNN and CDR2 is SYGVQD (reference sequence). CDR3 length equals 14 residues. V was pared by 2 bases and J by 4 bases, with 4 bases of the junction left unmatched. CDR3 sequence (DNA): TGCGCCAGCAGTGAGGATCAGGGGGGCACTGAAGCTTTCTTT. Translated, it gives CASSEDQGGTEAFF.

The chain couples TRBV27 to TRBJ1-1; 7 bases are a match to TRBD1. The V and J ends lost 3 bases and 1 base, in that order; junction bases with no gene match: 8. Germline V gives CDR1 MNHEY, CDR2 SMNVEV (reference sequence). This CDR3 is 16 amino acids long. CDR3 in amino acids: CASSFLGGAGNTEAFF. CDR3 bases: TGTGCCAGCAGTTTTTTAGGGGGCGCCGGGAACACTGAAGCTTTCTTT.

The chain carries TRBV4-2 and TRBJ1-5, with a tentative D call TRBD1 (5 bases). Germline assignment: CDR1 LGHNA and CDR2 YNFKEQ. The CDR3 has 16 amino acids. Trimming took off 3 bases at V and 0 bases at J, with 12 bases between the two ends. The CDR3 loop is CASSHSRGLSNQPQHF. For the CDR3, the DNA is TGTGCCAGCAGCCATTCCCGGGGCCTTAGCAATCAGCCCCAGCATTTT.

The gene calls are TRBV4-3 and TRBJ1-1; D unresolved. Trimming took off 4 bases at V and 6 bases at J, with 21 bases between the two ends. Germline loops: CDR1 LGHNA, CDR2 YSLEER. CDR3 length: 16 residues. CDR3 nucleotides: TGCGCCAGCAGCCGACTACGGAGTGACTCGGGCTCTGAAGCTTTCTTT. Translation gives CASSRLRSDSGSEAFF.

The chain carries TRBV6-5 and TRBJ2-3; 10 positions match TRBD1. This CDR3 is 16 amino acids long. CDR1 is MNHEY and CDR2 is SVGAGI in the germline V gene. Trimming cost V 0 bases and J 2 bases; bases outside gene matches: 2. The CDR3 here is CASSYSGQGSTDTQYF. DNA for the CDR3: TGTGCCAGCAGTTACTCGGGACAGGGGTCCACAGATACGCAGTATTTT.

V is TRBV15 and J is TRBJ1-6; D might be TRBD1 (6 bases). The germline V gene encodes CDR1 LNHNV and CDR2 YYDKDF (reference sequence). V lost 0 bases, J lost 8 bases, and 14 bases lay in between. This CDR3 has 16 amino acids. CDR3 residues: CATSRDRTASYSPLHF. CDR3 sequence (DNA): TGTGCCACCAGCAGAGATAGGACAGCCTCTTATTCACCCCTCCACTTT.

There are a few counts of this clone. The genes are TRBV27 and TRBJ1-1, with 7 nucleotides matching TRBD1. This CDR3 region has 14 residues. J was trimmed by 4 bases and V by 7 bases; bases with no gene match: 9. Germline V gene lookup returns CDR1 MNHEY and CDR2 SMNVEV (reference sequence). The CDR3 spells CASTPIGGSTEAFF. The CDR3 DNA sequence: TGTGCCAGCACCCCAATAGGGGGCTCCACTGAAGCTTTCTTT.

The V call is TRBV5-4, the J call TRBJ2-2; TRBD1 aligns across 7 bases. The CDR3 contains 13 residues. Unmatched junction bases numbered 2, after V lost 5 bases and J lost 4 bases. Looked up from germline, CDR1 is SGHNT and CDR2 is YYREEE (reference sequence). As DNA, the CDR3 is TGTGCCAGCAGTACAGGGGTCACCGGGGAGCTGTTTTTT. This gives the protein CASSTGVTGELFF.

The J gene is TRBJ2-1, the V gene TRBV10-2; 8 bases map to TRBD2. CDR1 is WSHSY and CDR2 is SAAADI in the germline V gene. V was pared by 5 bases and J by 6 bases, with 12 bases of the junction left unmatched. This CDR3 comprises 16 residues. CDR3 DNA: TGCGCCAGCAGTCCCCCTCGTAGCGGGACAAGCAATGAGCAGTTCTTC. It is translated as CASSPPRSGTSNEQFF.

The V and J genes are TRBV5-1 and TRBJ1-2; weak D call: TRBD1 (5 bases). This CDR3 is 13 amino acids long. Per germline, CDR1 SGHRS and CDR2 YFSETQ. V was trimmed by 1 base and J by 4 bases, leaving 8 bases between them. The CDR3 bases are TGCGCCAGCAGCTTGCAGGGTCGCTATGGCTACACCTTC. This gives the protein CASSLQGRYGYTF.

V and J are TRBV18 and TRBJ2-5; D remains ambiguous. The V and J ends lost 4 bases and 2 bases respectively, with 2 bases between them. The CDR3 has 11 amino acids. CDR1 and CDR2 (germline): KGHSH, LQKENI. As DNA, the CDR3 is TGTGCCAGCTCACGACAAGAGACCCAGTACTTC. Encoded protein: CASSRQETQYF. The whole variable domain, filled in from reference TRBV18 and TRBJ2-5, reads NAGVMQNPRHLVRRRGQEARLRCSPMKGHSHVYWYRQLPEEGLKFMVYLQKENIIDESGMPKERFSAEFPKEGPSILRIQQVVRGDSAAYFCASSRQETQYFGPGTRLLVL.

The V and J genes are TRBV11-2 and TRBJ2-7; D perhaps matches TRBD1 (6 bases). Germline loops: CDR1 SGHAT, CDR2 FQNNGV. Trimming took 3 bases from V and 6 from J, leaving 18 bases between them. The CDR3 consists of 15 residues. The CDR3: CASSLGTFRTGEQYF. CDR3 nucleotides: TGTGCCAGCAGCTTGGGGACATTCCGGACGGGCGAGCAGTACTTC.

V usage is TRBV29-1 and J usage is TRBJ2-1, with 7 positions matching TRBD2. The J segment lost 4 bases and the V segment lost 6 bases, leaving 12 bases of the junction unmatched. The CDR3 consists of 15 residues. Germline CDR1 reads SQVTM; CDR2 reads ANQGSEA. CDR3 protein: CSVLDGAGLYNEQFF. DNA for the CDR3: TGCAGCGTCCTGGATGGAGCGGGATTATACAATGAGCAGTTCTTC.

The rearrangement joins TRBV13 to TRBJ2-7; 10 nucleotides match TRBD2. The CDR3 totals 16 residues. Germline CDR1 and CDR2: PRHDT and FYEKMQ (reference sequence). Trimming at V came to 5 bases and at J to 1 base, leaving 8 bases not matched to a gene. The CDR3 DNA reads TGTGCCAGCAGCCTACTTCTAGCGGGAGTTTCCTACGAGCAGTACTTC. Amino acids: CASSLLLAGVSYEQYF.

This chain joins TRBV10-2 and TRBJ2-1, with no clear D. The CDR3 totals 12 residues. Trimming removed 8 bases from V and 6 bases from J, with 11 bases in between. Germline values: CDR1 WSHSY, CDR2 SAAADI. The CDR3 DNA follows: TGCGCCAGCGAGTCCCCGATCAATGAGCAGTTCTTC. The encoded protein is CASESPINEQFF.

Comments on this clone: The identical CDR3 is also encoded by other nucleotide sequences in the sample. The rearrangement links TRBV6-5 to TRBJ1-2; D is ambiguous. CDR1 is MNHEY, CDR2 SVGAGI, per germline. The CDR3 contains 14 residues. V dropped 0 bases and J dropped 3 bases, with 8 bases sitting between them. CDR3 DNA: TGTGCCAGCAGTTACTCGAGAGGCTACTATGGCTACACCTTC. Translated, it gives CASSYSRGYYGYTF.

The chain carries TRBV15 and TRBJ2-3; 8 bases align to TRBD2. With 1 base clipped from V and 2 bases from J, the junction kept 2 bases outside the gene matches. The germline V gene encodes CDR1 LNHNV and CDR2 YYDKDF (reference sequence). This CDR3 spans 15 amino acids. The CDR3 region is CATSRAGRDTDTQYF. Written as DNA, the CDR3 is TGTGCCACCAGCAGAGCCGGGAGGGACACAGATACGCAGTATTTT.

V usage is TRBV5-6 and J usage is TRBJ2-1, with D tentatively TRBD2 (5 bases). Germline V lookup: CDR1 SGHDT, CDR2 YYEEEE. CDR3 length: 13 residues. The ends were cut back, 4 bases at V and 7 bases at J, with 12 bases in the middle. For the CDR3, the DNA is TGTGCCAGCAGCCCAACTAGTCTGAATGAGCAGTTCTTC. The encoded protein is CASSPTSLNEQFF.

The chain employs TRBV19 and TRBJ2-2; D gene ambiguous. CDR3 length: 13 residues. Trimming cost V 10 bases and J 0 bases, with 9 bases left between them. CDR1 is LNHDA and CDR2 is SQIVND in the germline V gene (reference sequence). This chain's CDR3 is CATANANTGELFF. CDR3 nucleotide sequence: TGTGCCACCGCAAACGCGAACACCGGGGAGCTGTTTTTT.

The chain uses TRBV4-3 and TRBJ2-2, with D perhaps TRBD2 (5 bases). V lost 1 base, J lost 6 bases, and 6 bases lay in between. CDR1 and CDR2 from the germline V gene are LGHNA and YSLEER. CDR3 length: 13 residues. Here the CDR3 reads CASSQGTPGELFF. In nucleotides, the CDR3 is TGCGCCAGCAGCCAAGGGACTCCCGGGGAGCTGTTTTTT.

The chain is built from TRBV9 and TRBJ2-7; 12 bases fit TRBD2. The CDR3 totals 16 residues. Germline V lookup: CDR1 SGDLS, CDR2 YYNGEE. Trimming took 4 bases from V and 2 from J; bases not matched to a gene: 7. The CDR3 sequence is CASSPRLAGVTYEQYF. The DNA of the CDR3 is TGTGCCAGCAGCCCCCGACTAGCGGGAGTCACCTACGAGCAGTACTTC.

The chain employs TRBV13 and TRBJ2-3; perhaps D is TRBD1 or TRBD2 (6 bases each). Trimming shortened V by 0 bases and J by 5 bases, and 9 bases separated the two germline ends. The CDR3 runs to 14 residues. Germline V gives CDR1 PRHDT, CDR2 FYEKMQ (reference sequence). The CDR3 sequence is CASSLGEGVDTQYF. The CDR3 DNA reads TGTGCCAGCAGCTTAGGGGAGGGGGTAGATACGCAGTATTTT.

The chain employs TRBV11-3 and TRBJ2-5; 10 bases fit TRBD2. Germline V gives CDR1 SGHNT, CDR2 YENEEA. V trimming: 5 bases; J trimming: 11 bases; junction bases outside the gene matches: 8. This CDR3 is 13 amino acids long. This CDR3 reads CASSLGTSEEQYF. The CDR3 DNA follows: TGTGCCAGCAGCCTCGGGACTAGCGAGGAGCAGTACTTC.

This sequence joins TRBV19 and TRBJ2-1, with TRBD2 matching over 10 bases. V shed 5 bases and J 8 bases; nucleotides not matched to a gene: 9. Germline V gives CDR1 LNHDA, CDR2 SQIVND (reference sequence). There are 15 residues in the CDR3. The CDR3 nucleotides are TGTGCCAGTAGTGCAGGACTAGCGGTTACTTATGAGCAGTTCTTC. Translating it yields CASSAGLAVTYEQFF. The full variable domain, in which reference TRBV19 and TRBJ2-1 provide the parts outside the CDR3, is DGGITQSPKYLFRKEGQNVTLSCEQNLNHDAMYWYRQDPGQGLRLIYYSQIVNDFQKGDIAEGYSVSREKKESFPLTVTSAQKNPTAFYLCASSAGLAVTYEQFFGPGTRLTVL.

The chain combines TRBV29-1 with TRBJ2-1; TRBD2 aligns across 10 bases. Germline CDR1 reads SQVTM; CDR2 reads ANQGSEA. V shed 1 base, J shed 3 bases, and the junction held 12 bases outside the gene matches. The CDR3 is made up of 18 amino acids. The DNA for the CDR3 is TGCAGCGTTGAAGGCCGCAGCGGGAGGGCCAACCTCTACAATGAGCAGTTCTTC. Translating gives CSVEGRSGRANLYNEQFF.

The V call is TRBV5-6, the J call TRBJ1-2, with D perhaps matching TRBD1 (6 bases). The germline V and J ends were trimmed by 0 bases and 6 bases, with 9 bases remaining between them. Germline V gene data show CDR1 as SGHDT and CDR2 as YYEEEE. This CDR3 has 13 residues. The CDR3, as DNA: TGTGCCAGCAGCTTGGGCCAGGGGCATGGCTACACCTTC. It yields the protein CASSLGQGHGYTF.

The J gene is TRBJ2-3, the V gene TRBV27; 8 bases fit TRBD2. Germline CDR1 MNHEY, CDR2 SMNVEV (reference sequence). V gave up 4 bases and J gave up 5 bases; unmatched junction bases: 8. This CDR3 has 15 amino acids. CDR3 nucleotide sequence: TGTGCCAGCAGTTCGGGAGCGGGAGTGGGAGATACGCAGTATTTT. Its protein product is CASSSGAGVGDTQYF.

The J gene is TRBJ2-1, the V gene TRBV25-1, with unresolved D. The CDR3 sequence is 13 residues long. Germline V gene sequence: CDR1 MGHDK, CDR2 SYGVNS. V shed 8 bases and J shed 4 bases, with 12 bases lying between them. The CDR3 nucleotides are TGTGCCAGCGGTTCGACATCATACAATGAGCAGTTCTTC. This encodes CASGSTSYNEQFF.

The V gene is TRBV7-8, the J gene TRBJ2-7, with TRBD2 matching over 9 bases. The junction had 12 bases not matched to a gene; V was cut back by 4 bases and J by 5 bases. The CDR3 extends over 16 amino acids. Germline V gives CDR1 SGHVS, CDR2 FQNEAQ. The CDR3 nucleotides are TGTGCCAGCAGCTCAGCCTTCGCGGGAGGGCCACACGAGCAGTACTTC. Its protein is CASSSAFAGGPHEQYF. The entire variable domain, with the rest obtained from reference TRBV7-8 and TRBJ2-7, is as follows: GAGVSQSPRYKVAKRGQDVALRCDPISGHVSLFWYQQALGQGPEFLTYFQNEAQLDKSGLPSDRFFAERPEGSVSTLKIQRTQQEDSAVYLCASSSAFAGGPHEQYFGPGTRLTVT.